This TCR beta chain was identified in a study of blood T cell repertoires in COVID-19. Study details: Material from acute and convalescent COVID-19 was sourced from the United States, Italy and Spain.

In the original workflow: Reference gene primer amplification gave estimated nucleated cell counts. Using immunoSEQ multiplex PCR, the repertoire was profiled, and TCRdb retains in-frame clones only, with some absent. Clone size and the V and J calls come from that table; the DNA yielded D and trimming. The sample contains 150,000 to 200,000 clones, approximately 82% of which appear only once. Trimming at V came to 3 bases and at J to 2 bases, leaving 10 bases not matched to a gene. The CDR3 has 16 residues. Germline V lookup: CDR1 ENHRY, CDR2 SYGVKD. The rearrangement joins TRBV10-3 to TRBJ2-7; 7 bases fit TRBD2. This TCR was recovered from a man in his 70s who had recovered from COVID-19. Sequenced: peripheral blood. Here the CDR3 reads CAISDLVSGDPYEQYF. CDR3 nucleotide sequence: TGTGCCATCAGTGACTTAGTGAGCGGGGACCCCTACGAGCAGTACTTC.